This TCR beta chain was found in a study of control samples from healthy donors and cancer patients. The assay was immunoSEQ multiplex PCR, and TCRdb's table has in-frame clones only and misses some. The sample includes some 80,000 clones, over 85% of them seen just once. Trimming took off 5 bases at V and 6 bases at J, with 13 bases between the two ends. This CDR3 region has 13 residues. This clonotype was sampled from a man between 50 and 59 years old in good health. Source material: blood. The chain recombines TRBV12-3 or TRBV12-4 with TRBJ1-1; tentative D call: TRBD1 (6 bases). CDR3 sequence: CASSGGLGAEAFF. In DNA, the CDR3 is TGTGCCAGCAGTGGGGGGCTTGGGGCTGAAGCTTTCTTT.